These 7 T cell receptor beta chains share one sample of origin, sequenced in a study of blood T cell repertoires in COVID-19. The data were produced by immunoSEQ multiplex PCR, yet TCRdb's version contains in-frame clones alone and is incomplete. Found here are under 100,000 clones, 81% of them singletons; the top ten hold roughly 25%. What was sequenced was peripheral blood. Receptors originate from a man older than 75 with active or convalescent COVID-19.

This chain uses TRBV2 with TRBJ2-1, with D maybe TRBD1 (7 bases). The V and J ends lost 7 bases and 8 bases respectively, with 15 bases between them. Germline V gene lookup returns CDR1 SNHLY and CDR2 FYNNEI. This CDR3 has 13 amino acids. The CDR3 region is CASMETRGDEQFF. The CDR3 DNA sequence: TGTGCCAGCATGGAGACCAGGGGGGATGAGCAGTTCTTC. The full variable domain, in which reference TRBV2 and TRBJ2-1 provide the parts outside the CDR3, is EPEVTQTPSHQVTQMGQEVILRCVPISNHLYFYWYRQILGQKVEFLVSFYNNEISEKSEIFDDQFSVERPDGSNFTLKIRSTKLEDSAMYFCASMETRGDEQFFGPGTRLTVL.

In regard to this clone: The sample holds other DNA sequences that translate to the same CDR3. V is TRBV28 and J is TRBJ1-4; the match to TRBD1 covers 10 bases. Germline-derived CDR1 and CDR2 are MDHEN and SYDVKM. V shed 5 bases, J shed 4 bases, and the junction held 4 bases outside the gene matches. This CDR3 region has 15 residues. CDR3 loop: CASSPGTGVNEKLFF. The CDR3 bases are TGTGCCAGCAGTCCAGGGACAGGGGTTAATGAAAAACTGTTTTTT.

The J gene is TRBJ2-7, the V gene TRBV24-1; D uncertain. The ends were cut back, 5 bases at V and 6 bases at J, with 13 bases in the middle. Per the germline V gene, CDR1 is KGHDR and CDR2 is SFDVKD. The CDR3 is 13 amino acids. As DNA, the CDR3 is TGTGCCACCAGTGCCCGGTCTAGAGGCGAGCAGTACTTC. Translation: CATSARSRGEQYF.

This clone was picked up a small number of times. The chain is built from TRBV5-1 and TRBJ1-2; 7 nucleotides line up with TRBD1. J lost 4 bases, V lost 0 bases, and 9 bases had no gene match. The CDR3 has 16 residues. Per the germline V gene, CDR1 is SGHRS and CDR2 is YFSETQ. CDR3 loop: CASSLATQGNGYGYTF. The CDR3 nucleotides are TGCGCCAGCAGCTTGGCTACACAGGGGAATGGCTATGGCTACACCTTC.

In this sample, this clone turned up once. The rearrangement links TRBV6-5 to TRBJ2-7; 8 bases align to TRBD1. The trim removed 6 bases at V and 5 bases at J, leaving 6 bases unmatched. Germline-derived CDR1 and CDR2 are MNHEY and SVGAGI. CDR3 length: 13 residues. CDR3 sequence: CASSRTGYHEQYF. The CDR3 DNA reads TGTGCCAGCAGCAGGACAGGGTACCACGAGCAGTACTTC.

J is TRBJ2-7 and V is TRBV7-2; D might be TRBD2 (6 bases). Germline values: CDR1 SGHTA, CDR2 FQGNSA. Trimming cost V 5 bases and J 4 bases, with 12 bases left between them. The CDR3 runs 13 residues. The CDR3, as DNA: TGTGCCAGCAGCCCCGTTGCGGGGTACGAGCAGTACTTC. Translation: CASSPVAGYEQYF.

CDR3 sequence (DNA): TGTGCCAGCAGCCGTTCCCCGACAGGATCCTACGAGCAGTACTTC. Residues: CASSRSPTGSYEQYF. The genes are TRBV3-1 (or the pseudogene TRBV3-2) and TRBJ2-7, with a tentative D call TRBD1 (6 bases). The CDR3 loop spans 15 amino acids. CDR1 LGHDT and CDR2 YNNKEL come from the germline V gene (reference sequence). V lost 4 bases and J 1 base, leaving 14 bases between the germline ends.